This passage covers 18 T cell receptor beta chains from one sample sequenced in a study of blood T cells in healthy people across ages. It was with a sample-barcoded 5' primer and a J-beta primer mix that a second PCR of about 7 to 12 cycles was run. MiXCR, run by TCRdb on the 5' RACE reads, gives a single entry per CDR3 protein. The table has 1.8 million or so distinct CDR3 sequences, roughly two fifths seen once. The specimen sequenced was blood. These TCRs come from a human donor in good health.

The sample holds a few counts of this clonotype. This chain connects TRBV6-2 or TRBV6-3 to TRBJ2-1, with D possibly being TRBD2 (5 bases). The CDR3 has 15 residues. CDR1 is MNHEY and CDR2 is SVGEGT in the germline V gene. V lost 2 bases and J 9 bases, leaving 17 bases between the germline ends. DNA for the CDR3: TGTGCCAGCAGTTACCTTCGGGCCCGTGAGGGTGAGCAGTTCTTC. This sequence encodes CASSYLRAREGEQFF.

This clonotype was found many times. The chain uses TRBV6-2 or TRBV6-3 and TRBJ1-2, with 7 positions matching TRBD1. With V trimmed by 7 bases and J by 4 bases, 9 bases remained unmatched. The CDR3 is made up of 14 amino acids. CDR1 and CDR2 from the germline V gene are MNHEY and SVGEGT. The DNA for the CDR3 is TGTGCCAGCACCCCGCAGTGGACAGGCTATGGCTACACCTTC. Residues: CASTPQWTGYGYTF.

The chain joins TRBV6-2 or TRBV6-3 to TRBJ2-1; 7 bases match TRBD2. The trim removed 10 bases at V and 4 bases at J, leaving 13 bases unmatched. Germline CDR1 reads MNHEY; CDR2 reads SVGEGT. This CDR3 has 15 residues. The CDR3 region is CAIAFGGTHYNEQFF. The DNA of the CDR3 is TGTGCCATCGCTTTCGGGGGGACCCATTACAATGAGCAGTTCTTC.

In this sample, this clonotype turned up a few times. CDR3 nucleotide sequence: TGTGCCAGCAGCGTAGGAGAGGGCTTCACAGATACGCAGTATTTT. Translating it yields CASSVGEGFTDTQYF. The J gene is TRBJ2-3, the V gene TRBV9; the D gene is possibly TRBD2 (5 bases). V lost 0 bases, J lost 2 bases, and 10 bases lay in between. The CDR3 has 15 residues. Germline V gene sequence: CDR1 SGDLS, CDR2 YYNGEE.

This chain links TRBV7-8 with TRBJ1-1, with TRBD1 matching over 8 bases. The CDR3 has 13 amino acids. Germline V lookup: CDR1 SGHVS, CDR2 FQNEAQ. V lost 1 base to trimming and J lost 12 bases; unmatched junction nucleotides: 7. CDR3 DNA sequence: TGTGCCAGCAGCTTAGATGCGCGACAGGGGACTTTCTTT. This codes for CASSLDARQGTFF.

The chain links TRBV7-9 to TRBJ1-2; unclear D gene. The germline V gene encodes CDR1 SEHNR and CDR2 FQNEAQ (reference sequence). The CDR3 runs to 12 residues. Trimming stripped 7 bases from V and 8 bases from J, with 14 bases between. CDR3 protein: CASTPDVRGYTF. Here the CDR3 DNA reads TGTGCCAGCACCCCGGACGTGCGGGGCTACACCTTC.

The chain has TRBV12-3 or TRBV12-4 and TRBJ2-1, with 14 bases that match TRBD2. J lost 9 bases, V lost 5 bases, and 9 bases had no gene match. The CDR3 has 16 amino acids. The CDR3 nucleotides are TGTGCCAGCAGTCCTAGGGGGACTAGCGGGGGTCTTGAGCAGTTCTTC. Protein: CASSPRGTSGGLEQFF.

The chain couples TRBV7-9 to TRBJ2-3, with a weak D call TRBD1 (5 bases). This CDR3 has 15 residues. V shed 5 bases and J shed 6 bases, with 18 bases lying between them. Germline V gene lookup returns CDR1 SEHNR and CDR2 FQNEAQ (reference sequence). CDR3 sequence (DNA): TGTGCCAGCAGCCCTACGGCCAGGGTGAAGGATACGCAGTATTTT. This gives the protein CASSPTARVKDTQYF.

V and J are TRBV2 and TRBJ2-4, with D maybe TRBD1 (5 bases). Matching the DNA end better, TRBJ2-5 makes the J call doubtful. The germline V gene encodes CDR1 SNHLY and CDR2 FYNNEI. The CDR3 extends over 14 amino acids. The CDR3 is CASSEMTAQETQYF. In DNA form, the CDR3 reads TGTGCCAGCAGTGAAATGACAGCTCAAGAGACCCAGTACTTC.

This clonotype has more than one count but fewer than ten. The CDR3 sequence is CSVDYRGTYEQFF. The CDR3, as DNA: TGCAGCGTTGACTACAGGGGTACCTACGAGCAGTTCTTC. The chain joins TRBV29-1 to TRBJ2-1, with 7 bases identical to TRBD1. The CDR3 covers 13 residues. The germline CDR1 and CDR2 sequences are SQVTM and ANQGSEA. The V gene end was trimmed by 3 bases and the J gene end by 10 bases; junction bases not matched to a gene: 9.

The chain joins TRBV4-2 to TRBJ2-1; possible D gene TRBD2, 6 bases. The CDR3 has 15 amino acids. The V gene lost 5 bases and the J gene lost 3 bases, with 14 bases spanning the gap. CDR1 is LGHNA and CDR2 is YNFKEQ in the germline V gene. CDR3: CASSDPGLDYNEQFF. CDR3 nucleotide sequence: TGTGCCAGCAGCGACCCGGGACTGGACTACAATGAGCAGTTCTTC.

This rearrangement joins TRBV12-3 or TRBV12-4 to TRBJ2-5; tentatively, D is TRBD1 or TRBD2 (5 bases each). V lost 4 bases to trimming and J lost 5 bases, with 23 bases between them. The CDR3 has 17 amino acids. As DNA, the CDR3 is TGTGCCAGCAGTTCGTCGGGGCCCGGGAATTTTTGGGAGACCCAGTACTTC. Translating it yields CASSSSGPGNFWETQYF.

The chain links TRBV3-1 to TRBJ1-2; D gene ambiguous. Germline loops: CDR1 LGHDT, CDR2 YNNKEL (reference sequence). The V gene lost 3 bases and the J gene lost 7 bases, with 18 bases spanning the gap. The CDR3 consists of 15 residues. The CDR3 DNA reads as TGTGCCAGCAGCCAGGCAGTGGCGGGGAATGCTGGCTACACCTTC. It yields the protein CASSQAVAGNAGYTF. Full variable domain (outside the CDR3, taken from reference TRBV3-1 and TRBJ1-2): DTAVSQTPKYLVTQMGNDKSIKCEQNLGHDTMYWYKQDSKKFLKIMFSYNNKELIINETVPNRFSPKSPDKAHLNLHINSLELGDSAVYFCASSQAVAGNAGYTFGSGTRLTVV.

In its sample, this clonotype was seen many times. CDR3 in DNA: TGTGCCAGCAGCTTAGGCGTTTCTAGCACAGATACGCAGTATTTT. This gives the protein CASSLGVSSTDTQYF. This chain uses TRBV7-2 with TRBJ2-3; D not resolved. Germline CDR1 and CDR2: SGHTA and FQGNSA. The length of the CDR3 is 15 residues. The V gene lost 1 base and the J gene lost 0 bases, with 8 bases spanning the gap.

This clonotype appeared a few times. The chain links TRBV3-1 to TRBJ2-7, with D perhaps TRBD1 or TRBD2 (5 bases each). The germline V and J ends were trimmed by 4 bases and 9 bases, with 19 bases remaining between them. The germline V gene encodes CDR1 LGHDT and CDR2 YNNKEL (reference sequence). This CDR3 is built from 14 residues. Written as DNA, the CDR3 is TGTGCCAGCAGCCCCGGGCTCGGGGATCAGGGGCAGTACTTC. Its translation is CASSPGLGDQGQYF.

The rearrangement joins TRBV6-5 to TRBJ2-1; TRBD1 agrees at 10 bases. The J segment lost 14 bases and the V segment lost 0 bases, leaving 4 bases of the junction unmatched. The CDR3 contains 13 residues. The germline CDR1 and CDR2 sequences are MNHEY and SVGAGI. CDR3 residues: CASSYSEGQGKFF. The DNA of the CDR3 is TGTGCCAGCAGTTACTCGGAGGGACAGGGGAAGTTCTTC.

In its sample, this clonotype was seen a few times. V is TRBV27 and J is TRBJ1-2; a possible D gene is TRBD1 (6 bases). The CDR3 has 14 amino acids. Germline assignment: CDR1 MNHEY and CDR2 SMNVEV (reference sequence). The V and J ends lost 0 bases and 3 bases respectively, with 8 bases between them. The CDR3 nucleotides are TGTGCCAGCAGTTTATCTGGGGGCTACTATGGCTACACCTTC. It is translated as CASSLSGGYYGYTF.

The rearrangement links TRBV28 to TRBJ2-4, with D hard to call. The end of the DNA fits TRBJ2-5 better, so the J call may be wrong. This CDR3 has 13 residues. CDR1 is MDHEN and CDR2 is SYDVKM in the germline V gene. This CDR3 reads CASSSADRETQYF. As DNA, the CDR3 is TGTGCCAGCAGTTCCGCCGATCGAGAGACCCAGTACTTC.